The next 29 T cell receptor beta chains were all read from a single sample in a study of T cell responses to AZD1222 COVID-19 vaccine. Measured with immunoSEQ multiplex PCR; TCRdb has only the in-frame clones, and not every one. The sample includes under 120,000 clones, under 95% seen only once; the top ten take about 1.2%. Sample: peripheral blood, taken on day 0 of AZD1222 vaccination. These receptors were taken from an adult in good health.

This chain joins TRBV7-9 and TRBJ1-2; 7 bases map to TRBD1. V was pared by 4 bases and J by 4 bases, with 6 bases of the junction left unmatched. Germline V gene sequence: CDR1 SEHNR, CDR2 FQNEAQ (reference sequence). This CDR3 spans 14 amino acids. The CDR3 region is CASSYTGQSYGYTF. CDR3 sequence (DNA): TGTGCCAGCAGCTATACGGGACAGAGCTATGGCTACACCTTC.

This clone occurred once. The DNA of the CDR3 is TGTGCCAGCAGCTTACGCCCAGAGACCCAGTACTTC. This translates into CASSLRPETQYF. V usage is TRBV11-3 and J usage is TRBJ2-5; no firm D call. The CDR3 sequence is 12 residues long. V was clipped by 2 bases and J by 4 bases, with 5 bases between them. Germline V CDR1 and CDR2: SGHNT, YENEEA.

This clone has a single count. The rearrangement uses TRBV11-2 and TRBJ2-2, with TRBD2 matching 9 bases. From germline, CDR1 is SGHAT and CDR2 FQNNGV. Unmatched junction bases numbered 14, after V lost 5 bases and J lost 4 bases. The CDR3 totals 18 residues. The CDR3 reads CASSMGLAGGLGTGELFF. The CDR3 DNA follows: TGTGCCAGCAGCATGGGGCTGGCGGGAGGGCTTGGCACCGGGGAGCTGTTTTTT.

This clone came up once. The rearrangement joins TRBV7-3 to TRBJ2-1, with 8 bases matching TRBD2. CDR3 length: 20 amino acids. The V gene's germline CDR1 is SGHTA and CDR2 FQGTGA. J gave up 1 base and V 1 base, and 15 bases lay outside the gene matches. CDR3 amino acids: CASSLMGLAGLPGSYNEQFF. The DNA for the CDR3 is TGTGCCAGCAGCTTAATGGGGTTAGCGGGATTACCGGGGTCCTACAATGAGCAGTTCTTC.

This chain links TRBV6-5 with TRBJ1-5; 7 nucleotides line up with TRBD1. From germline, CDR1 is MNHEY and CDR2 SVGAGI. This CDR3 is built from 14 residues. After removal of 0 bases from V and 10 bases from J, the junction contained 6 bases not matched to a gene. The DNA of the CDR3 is TGTGCCAGCAGTTACTCCGGGACAGTTCGACCCCAGCATTTT. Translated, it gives CASSYSGTVRPQHF.

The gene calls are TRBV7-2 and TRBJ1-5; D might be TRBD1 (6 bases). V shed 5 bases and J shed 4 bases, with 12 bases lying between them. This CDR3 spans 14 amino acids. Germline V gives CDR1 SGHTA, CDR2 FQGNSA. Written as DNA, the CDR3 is TGTGCCAGCAGCGTTGAGGGGGGGAATCAGCCCCAGCATTTT. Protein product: CASSVEGGNQPQHF.

CDR3: CASSLVSGNTIYF. CDR3 DNA: TGTGCCAGCAGTTTGGTATCTGGAAACACCATATATTTT. The rearrangement joins TRBV28 to TRBJ1-3; D gene unclear. Deletions cut 3 bases from V and 1 base from J, with 4 bases between. The CDR3 runs to 13 residues. Germline V lookup: CDR1 MDHEN, CDR2 SYDVKM.

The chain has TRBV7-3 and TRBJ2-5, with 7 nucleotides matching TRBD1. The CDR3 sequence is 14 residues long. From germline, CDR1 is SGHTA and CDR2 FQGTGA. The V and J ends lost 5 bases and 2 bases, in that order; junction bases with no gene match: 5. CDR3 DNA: TGTGCCAGCAGCCAAAACAGGGGTCAAGAGACCCAGTACTTC. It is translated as CASSQNRGQETQYF.

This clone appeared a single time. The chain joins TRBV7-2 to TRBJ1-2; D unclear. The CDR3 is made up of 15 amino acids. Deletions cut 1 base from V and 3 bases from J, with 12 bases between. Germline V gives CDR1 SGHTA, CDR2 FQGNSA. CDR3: CASSLEVGLDYGYTF. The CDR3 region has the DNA TGTGCCAGCAGCTTAGAGGTAGGGCTCGACTATGGCTACACCTTC.

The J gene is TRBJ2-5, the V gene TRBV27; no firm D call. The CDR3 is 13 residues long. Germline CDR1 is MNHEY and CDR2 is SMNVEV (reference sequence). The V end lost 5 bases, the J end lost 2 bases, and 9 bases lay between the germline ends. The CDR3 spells CASSLTVQETQYF. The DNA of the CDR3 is TGTGCCAGCAGTCTTACAGTGCAAGAGACCCAGTACTTC.

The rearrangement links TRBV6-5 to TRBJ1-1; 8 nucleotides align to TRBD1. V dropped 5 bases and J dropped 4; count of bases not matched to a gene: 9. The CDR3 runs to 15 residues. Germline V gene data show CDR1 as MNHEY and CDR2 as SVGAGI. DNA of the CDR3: TGTGCCAGCAGTATCCGGACAGGGACGGGCACTGAAGCTTTCTTT. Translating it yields CASSIRTGTGTEAFF.

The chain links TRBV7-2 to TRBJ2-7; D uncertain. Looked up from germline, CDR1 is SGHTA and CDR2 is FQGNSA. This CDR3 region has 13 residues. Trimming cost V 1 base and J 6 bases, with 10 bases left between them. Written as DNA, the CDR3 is TGTGCCAGCAGCTTAGGTGGATGGGTCGAGCAGTACTTC. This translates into CASSLGGWVEQYF.

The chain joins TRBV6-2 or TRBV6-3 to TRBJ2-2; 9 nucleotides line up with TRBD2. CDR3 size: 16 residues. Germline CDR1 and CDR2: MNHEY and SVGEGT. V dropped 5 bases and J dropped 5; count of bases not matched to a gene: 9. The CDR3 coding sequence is TGTGCCAGCAGTCTGAGCGGGGGGCCGGAAACCGGGGAGCTGTTTTTT. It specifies CASSLSGGPETGELFF.

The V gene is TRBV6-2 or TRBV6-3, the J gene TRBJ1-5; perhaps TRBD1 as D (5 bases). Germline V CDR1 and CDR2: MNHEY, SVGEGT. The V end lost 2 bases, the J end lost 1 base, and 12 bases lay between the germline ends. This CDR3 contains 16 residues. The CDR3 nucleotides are TGTGCCAGCAGTTACGAGGGCAGGGACAGCAATCAGCCCCAGCATTTT. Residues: CASSYEGRDSNQPQHF.

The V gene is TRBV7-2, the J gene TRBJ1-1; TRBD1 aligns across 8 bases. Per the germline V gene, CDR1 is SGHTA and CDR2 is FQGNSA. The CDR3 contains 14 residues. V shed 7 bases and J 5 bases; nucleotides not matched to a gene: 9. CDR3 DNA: TGTGCCAGCACCCCTATTAACAGGGGGACTGAAGCTTTCTTT. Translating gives CASTPINRGTEAFF.

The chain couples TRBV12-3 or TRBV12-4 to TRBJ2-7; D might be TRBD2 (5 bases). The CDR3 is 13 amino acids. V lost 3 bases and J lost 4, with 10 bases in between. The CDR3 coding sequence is TGTGCCAGCAGTTTTTTGGGGAGATACGAGCAGTACTTC. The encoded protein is CASSFLGRYEQYF.

CDR3 in amino acids: CAISEPRTSGSTDTQYF. The CDR3, as DNA: TGTGCCATCAGTGAGCCCCGGACTAGCGGTAGCACAGATACGCAGTATTTT. This chain uses TRBV10-3 with TRBJ2-3, with 10 bases that match TRBD2. The ends lost 2 bases at V and 0 bases at J; junction bases unmatched: 5. Germline V lookup: CDR1 ENHRY, CDR2 SYGVKD. CDR3 size: 17 residues.

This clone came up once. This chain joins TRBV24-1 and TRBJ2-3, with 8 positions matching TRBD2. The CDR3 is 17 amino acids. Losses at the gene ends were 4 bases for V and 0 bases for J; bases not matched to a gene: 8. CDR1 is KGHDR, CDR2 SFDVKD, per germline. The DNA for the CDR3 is TGTGCCACCAGTGACTCCACGGGGGGGACTAGCACAGATACGCAGTATTTT. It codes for CATSDSTGGTSTDTQYF.

Here the CDR3 reads CSVEAGLPNYGYTF. Written as DNA, the CDR3 is TGCAGCGTTGAAGCGGGATTGCCTAACTATGGCTACACCTTC. The chain carries TRBV29-1 and TRBJ1-2; D is undetermined. Germline-derived CDR1 and CDR2 are SQVTM and ANQGSEA. The CDR3 loop spans 14 amino acids. Between the trimmed V and J ends, which lost 1 base and 0 bases, there was a span of 9 bases.

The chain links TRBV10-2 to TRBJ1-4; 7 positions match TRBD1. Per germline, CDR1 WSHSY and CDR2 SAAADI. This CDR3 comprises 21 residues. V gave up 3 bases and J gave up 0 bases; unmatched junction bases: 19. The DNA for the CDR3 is TGCGCCAGCAGTGATCGTCCCAAACCCAGGACAGGAGGGGCAACTAATGAAAAACTGTTTTTT. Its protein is CASSDRPKPRTGGATNEKLFF.

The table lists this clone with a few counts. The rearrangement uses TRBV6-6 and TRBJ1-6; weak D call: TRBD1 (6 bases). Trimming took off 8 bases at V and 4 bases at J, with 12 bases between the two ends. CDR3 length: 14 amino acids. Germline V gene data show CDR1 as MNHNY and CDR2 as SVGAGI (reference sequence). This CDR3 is CASSRDIYNSPLHF. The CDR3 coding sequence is TGTGCCAGCTCAAGGGACATTTATAATTCACCCCTCCACTTT.

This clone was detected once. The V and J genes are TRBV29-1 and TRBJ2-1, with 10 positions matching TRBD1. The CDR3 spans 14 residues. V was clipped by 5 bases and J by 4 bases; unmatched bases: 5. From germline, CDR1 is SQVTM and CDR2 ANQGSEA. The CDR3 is CSVRDRGWYNEQFF. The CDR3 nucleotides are TGCAGCGTTCGGGACAGGGGTTGGTACAATGAGCAGTTCTTC.

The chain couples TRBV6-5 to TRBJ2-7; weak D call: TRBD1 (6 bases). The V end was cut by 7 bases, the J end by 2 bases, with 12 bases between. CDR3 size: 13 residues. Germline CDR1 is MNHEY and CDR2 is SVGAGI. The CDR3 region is CASNEGEAYEQYF. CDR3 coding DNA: TGTGCCAGCAACGAGGGGGAAGCCTACGAGCAGTACTTC.

This CDR3 reads CASSPRTGRGTQYF. CDR3 bases: TGTGCCAGCAGCCCCCGGACAGGGAGGGGGACCCAGTACTTC. The J gene is TRBJ2-5, the V gene TRBV7-7; possible D gene TRBD1, 8 bases. The CDR3 sequence is 14 residues long. Germline V gene sequence: CDR1 SSHAT, CDR2 FNYEAQ (reference sequence). Between the trimmed V and J ends, which lost 5 bases and 7 bases, there was a span of 17 bases.

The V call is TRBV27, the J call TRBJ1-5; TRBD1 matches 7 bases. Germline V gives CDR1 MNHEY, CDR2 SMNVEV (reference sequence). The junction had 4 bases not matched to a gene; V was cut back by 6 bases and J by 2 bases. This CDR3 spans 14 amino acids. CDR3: CASRTTGRNQPQHF. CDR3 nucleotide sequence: TGTGCCAGCAGAACGACAGGGCGCAATCAGCCCCAGCATTTT.

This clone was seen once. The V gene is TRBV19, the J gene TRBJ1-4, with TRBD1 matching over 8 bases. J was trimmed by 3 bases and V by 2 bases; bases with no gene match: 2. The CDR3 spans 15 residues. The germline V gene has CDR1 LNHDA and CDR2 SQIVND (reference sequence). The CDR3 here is CASSIRTGPNEKLFF. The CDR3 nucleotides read TGTGCCAGTAGTATACGGACAGGGCCTAATGAAAAACTGTTTTTT.

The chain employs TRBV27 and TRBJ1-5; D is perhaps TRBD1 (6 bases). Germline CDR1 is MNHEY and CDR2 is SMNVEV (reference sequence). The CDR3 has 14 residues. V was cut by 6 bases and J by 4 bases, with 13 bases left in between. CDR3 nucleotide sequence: TGTGCCAGCAGCCAGAACAGGGTTAATCAGCCCCAGCATTTT. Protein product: CASSQNRVNQPQHF.

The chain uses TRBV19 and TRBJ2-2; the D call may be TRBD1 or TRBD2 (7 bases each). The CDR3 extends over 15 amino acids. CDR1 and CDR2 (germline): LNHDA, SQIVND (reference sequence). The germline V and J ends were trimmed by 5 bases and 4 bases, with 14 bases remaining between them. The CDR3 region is CASSPLRGGTGELFF. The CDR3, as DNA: TGTGCCAGTAGTCCGCTCAGGGGGGGCACCGGGGAGCTGTTTTTT. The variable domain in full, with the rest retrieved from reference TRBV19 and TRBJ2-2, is DGGITQSPKYLFRKEGQNVTLSCEQNLNHDAMYWYRQDPGQGLRLIYYSQIVNDFQKGDIAEGYSVSREKKESFPLTVTSAQKNPTAFYLCASSPLRGGTGELFFGEGSRLTVL.

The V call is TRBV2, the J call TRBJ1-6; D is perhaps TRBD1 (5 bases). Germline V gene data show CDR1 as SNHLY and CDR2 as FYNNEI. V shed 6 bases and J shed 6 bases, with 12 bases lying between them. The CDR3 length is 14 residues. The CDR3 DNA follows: TGTGCCAGCAGGGTGAGGGGCCCTAATTCACCCCTCCACTTT. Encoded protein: CASRVRGPNSPLHF.